The clone carrying this TCR beta chain was detected ten times or more. The germline V gene has CDR1 SGHVS and CDR2 FQNEAQ. V lost 5 bases to trimming and J lost 5 bases; unmatched junction nucleotides: 8. The CDR3 runs 16 residues. The data originate from a study of spatial heterogeneity in lung cancer. Time point noted: blood at routine non-recurrence follow-up after resection. In TCRdb, the 5' RACE reads were re-called with MiXCR into one record per CDR3 protein. The table records 20,000 to 30,000 distinct CDR3 sequences, 8% to 10% of them present only once. The specimen was PBMCs, collected at follow-up. The chain recombines TRBV7-8 with TRBJ1-6; the match to TRBD1 covers 8 bases. The sequence derives from a male donor with early-stage non-small cell lung cancer. The CDR3 reads CASSPRRDRHNSPLHF. Here the CDR3 DNA reads TGTGCCAGCAGCCCGAGGAGGGACAGGCATAATTCACCCCTCCACTTT.